Sequencing of this TCR beta chain was carried out in a study of T-cell memory formation after mild COVID-19. The study's findings and limits: CD4+ contracting clones were mainly CM and EM; CD8+ ones, EMRA. CD4+ bias marked clones expanding day 15 to 37, unlike balanced contracting clones. Pre-infection memory showed some responding clones, and this suggested that cross-reactive memory joined.

One entry per CDR3 protein, called by TCRdb with MiXCR from the 5' RACE reads. The sample lists a few hundred thousand distinct CDR3 sequences; approximately 21% were seen once. This clonotype was found a few times. What it recognizes is unknown. Trimming removed 2 bases at V and 7 bases at J, with 9 bases between. CDR1 GTSNPN and CDR2 SVGIG come from the germline V gene (reference sequence). This CDR3 is built from 11 residues. The source material was PBMCs or a T cell subset sorted from them (not recorded which). The source is an adult woman who had mild COVID-19 (a few samples of this study predate the infection). Cell type and time point are not known. This rearrangement joins TRBV30 to TRBJ2-7; perhaps TRBD2 as D (5 bases). The DNA of the CDR3 is TGTGCCTGGAGTTCGGGATGGGAGCAGTACTTC. Translating it yields CAWSSGWEQYF.